This T cell receptor beta chain was captured by sequencing in a study of identical twins. Findings and caveats of the study: Zero-insertion analyses were open to partial confounding by invariant MAIT and iNKT cells. It was out-of-frame TCR alpha sharing in monozygotic twins that models underestimated.

Worth noting for this clonotype: Antigen unknown. A much bigger clone sits one base away, suggesting this may be a read error. This is likely a read error, given that the CDR3 carries no conserved phenylalanine or tryptophan at its end.

This CDR3 has 16 amino acids. V shed 0 bases, J shed 4 bases, and the junction held 3 bases outside the gene matches. Per germline, CDR1 LNHNV and CDR2 YYDKDF (reference sequence). The donor group consisted entirely of healthy Caucasians. A universal primer site was created by template switching, with the cDNA bearing unique molecular identifiers. TCRdb redid the calling of the 5' RACE reads with MiXCR, one entry per CDR3 protein. The data show 640,000 or so distinct CDR3 sequences, 5.5% to 6.5% seen once. The TCR sequence derives from a man aged 18 to 35 in good health. The sample comprised naive T cells sorted from blood. The chain is built from TRBV15 and TRBJ2-1; 10 nucleotides line up with TRBD2. CDR3 sequence reads: CATSRDLAGAYNEQFS. DNA of the CDR3: TGTGCCACCAGCAGAGATCTAGCGGGAGCGTACAATGAGCAGTTCTCC.